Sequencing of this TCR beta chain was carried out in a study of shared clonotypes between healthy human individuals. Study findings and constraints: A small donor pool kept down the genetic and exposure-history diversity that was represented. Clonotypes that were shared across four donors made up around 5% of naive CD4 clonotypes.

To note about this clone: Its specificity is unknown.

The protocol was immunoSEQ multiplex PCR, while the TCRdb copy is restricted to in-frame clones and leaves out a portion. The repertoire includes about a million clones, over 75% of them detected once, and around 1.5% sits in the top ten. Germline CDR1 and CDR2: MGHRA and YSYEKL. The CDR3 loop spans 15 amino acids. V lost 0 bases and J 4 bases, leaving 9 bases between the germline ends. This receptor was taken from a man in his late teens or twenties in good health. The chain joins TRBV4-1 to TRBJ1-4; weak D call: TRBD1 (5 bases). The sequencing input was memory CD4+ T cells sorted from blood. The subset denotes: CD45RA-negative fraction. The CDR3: CASSQEGQLNEKLFF. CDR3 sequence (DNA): TGCGCCAGCAGCCAAGAGGGGCAGCTTAATGAAAAACTGTTTTTT.